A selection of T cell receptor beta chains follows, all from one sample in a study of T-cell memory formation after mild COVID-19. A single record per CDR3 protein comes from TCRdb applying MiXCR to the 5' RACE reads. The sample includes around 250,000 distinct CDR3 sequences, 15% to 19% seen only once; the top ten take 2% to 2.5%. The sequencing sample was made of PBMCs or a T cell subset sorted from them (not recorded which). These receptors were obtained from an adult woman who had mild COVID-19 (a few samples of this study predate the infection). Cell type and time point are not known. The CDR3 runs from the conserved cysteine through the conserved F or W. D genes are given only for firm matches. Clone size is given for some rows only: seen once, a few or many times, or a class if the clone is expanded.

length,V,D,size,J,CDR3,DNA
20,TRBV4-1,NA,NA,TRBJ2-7,CASSQPRGLGGAYPKYEQYF,TGCGCCAGCAGCCAACCACGAGGGCTAGGAGGAGCCTATCCAAAATACGAGCAGTACTTC
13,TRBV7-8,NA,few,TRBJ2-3,CASSLRQVDTQYF,TGTGCCAGCAGCCTTCGACAGGTAGATACGCAGTATTTT
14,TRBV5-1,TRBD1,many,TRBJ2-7,CASSQGQNTYEQYF,TGCGCCAGCAGCCAGGGACAGAATACCTACGAGCAGTACTTC
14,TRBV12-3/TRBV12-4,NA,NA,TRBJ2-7,CASRRIGLSYEQYF,TGTGCCAGCAGAAGAATTGGGCTTTCCTACGAGCAGTACTTC
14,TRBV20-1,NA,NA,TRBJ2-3,CSARPYTSTDTQYF,TGCAGTGCTAGACCGTACACGTCCACAGATACGCAGTATTTT
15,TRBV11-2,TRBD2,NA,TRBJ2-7,CASSRTSGKLYEQYF,TGTGCCAGCAGCCGGACTAGCGGGAAGTTGTACGAGCAGTACTTC
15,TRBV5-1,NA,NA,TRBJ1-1,CASSWQGEVNTEAFF,TGCGCCAGCAGCTGGCAGGGTGAGGTAAACACTGAAGCTTTCTTT
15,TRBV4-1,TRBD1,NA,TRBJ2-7,CASSPRTGDRYEQYF,TGCGCCAGCAGCCCTCGGACAGGGGACCGATACGAGCAGTACTTC
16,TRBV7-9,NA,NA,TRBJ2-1,CASSLEGGFRYNEQFF,TGTGCCAGCAGCTTAGAGGGTGGGTTTCGGTACAATGAGCAGTTCTTC
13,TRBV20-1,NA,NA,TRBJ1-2,CSARLGAYYGYTF,TGCAGTGCTCGATTAGGGGCCTACTATGGCTACACCTTC
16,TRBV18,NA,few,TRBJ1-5,CASSPPSRGGFQPQHF,TGTGCCAGCTCACCACCGTCTAGAGGGGGTTTTCAGCCCCAGCATTTT
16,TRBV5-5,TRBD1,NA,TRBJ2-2,CASSLRTGVGTGELFF,TGTGCCAGCAGCTTGAGGACAGGGGTTGGTACCGGGGAGCTGTTTTTT
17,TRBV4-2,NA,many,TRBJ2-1,CASSQVAGRSSYNEQFF,TGTGCCAGCAGCCAAGTTGCCGGACGGAGCTCCTACAATGAGCAGTTCTTC
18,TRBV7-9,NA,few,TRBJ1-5,CASSSGGVTGYSNQPQHF,TGTGCCAGCAGCTCCGGGGGGGTTACAGGGTATAGCAATCAGCCCCAGCATTTT
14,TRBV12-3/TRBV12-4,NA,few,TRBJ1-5,CASSLTGGGQPQHF,TGTGCCAGCAGTCTCACAGGAGGGGGTCAGCCCCAGCATTTT
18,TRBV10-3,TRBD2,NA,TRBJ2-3,CAISESQRGATSTDTQYF,TGTGCCATCAGTGAGTCCCAGCGGGGGGCAACTAGCACAGATACGCAGTATTTT
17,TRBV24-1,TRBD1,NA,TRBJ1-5,CATSDPGQGGGNQPQHF,TGTGCCACCAGTGATCCCGGACAGGGTGGCGGCAATCAGCCCCAGCATTTT
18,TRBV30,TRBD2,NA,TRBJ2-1,CAWSGGLAGVRSYNEQFF,TGTGCCTGGAGTGGAGGACTAGCGGGAGTCAGATCCTACAATGAGCAGTTCTTC
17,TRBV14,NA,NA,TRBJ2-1,CASSQVWEELRCNEQFF,TGTGCCAGCAGCCAAGTTTGGGAGGAACTTCGGTGCAATGAGCAGTTCTTC
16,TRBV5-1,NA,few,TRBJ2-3,CASSRMGAGATDTQYF,TGCGCCAGCAGCCGGATGGGGGCCGGGGCCACAGATACGCAGTATTTT
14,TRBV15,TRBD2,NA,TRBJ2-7,CATSRDTSGSEQYF,TGTGCCACCAGCAGAGATACTAGCGGGAGCGAGCAGTACTTC
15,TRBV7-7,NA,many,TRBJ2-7,CASSLADSGSYEQYF,TGTGCTAGCAGCTTAGCCGACTCCGGCTCCTACGAGCAGTACTTC
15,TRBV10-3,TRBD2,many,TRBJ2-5,CAIGGSSGRIETQYF,TGTGCCATCGGGGGATCTAGCGGGAGGATAGAGACCCAGTACTTC
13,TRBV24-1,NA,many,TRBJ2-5,CATSDLAVETQYF,TGTGCCACCAGTGATTTAGCGGTTGAGACCCAGTACTTC
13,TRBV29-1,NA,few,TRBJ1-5,CSVEENSNRPQHF,TGCAGCGTTGAAGAGAATAGCAATCGGCCCCAGCATTTT
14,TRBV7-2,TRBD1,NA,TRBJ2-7,CASSPDRVSYEQYF,TGTGCCAGCAGCCCGGACAGGGTCTCCTACGAGCAGTACTTC
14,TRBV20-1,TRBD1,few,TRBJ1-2,CSATRTGAMGGYTF,TGCAGTGCCACAAGGACAGGGGCCATGGGTGGCTACACCTTC
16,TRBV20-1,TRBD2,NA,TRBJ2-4,CSARDGASGNENIQYF,TGCAGTGCTAGAGATGGGGCTAGCGGGAACGAAAACATTCAGTACTTC
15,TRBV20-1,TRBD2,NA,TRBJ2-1,CSATTSGRSYNEQFF,TGCAGTGCTACGACTAGCGGGAGGTCCTACAATGAGCAGTTCTTC
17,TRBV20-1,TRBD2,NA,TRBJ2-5,CSAPSTSGGTFQETQYF,TGCAGTGCCCCTTCGACTAGCGGGGGGACCTTCCAAGAGACCCAGTACTTC
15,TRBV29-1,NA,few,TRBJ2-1,CSVASPGPLYNEQFF,TGCAGCGTGGCCTCTCCGGGACCCCTCTACAATGAGCAGTTCTTC
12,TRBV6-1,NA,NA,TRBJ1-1,CASSEVYTEAFF,TGTGCCAGCAGTGAAGTGTACACTGAAGCTTTCTTT